This TCR beta chain comes out of a study of CD8 T cell repertoires and HIV-1 epitope variants. Across the whole study: Separate wells received one of Twenty-five Gag or Nef variant peptides. Enriched T cells were co-cultured with equal numbers of autologous T cell-negative antigen-presenting cells.

Survey-depth immunoSEQ sequencing covered TCR beta CDR3 regions. Clones were sequenced by immunoSEQ multiplex PCR, and TCRdb holds only the in-frame ones, with some missing. This sample yields 5,400 or so clones, of which approximately 70% are seen a single time; approximately 40% belongs to the top ten. A remark on this clone: Antigen unknown.

The CDR3 consists of 16 residues. V lost 1 base, J lost 6 bases, and 9 bases stayed unmatched. Germline V lookup: CDR1 MNHEY, CDR2 SVGAGI. The sequencing sample was made of cultured CD8+ T cells derived from PBMCs. The sequence came from a male donor with HIV. The chain joins TRBV6-5 to TRBJ1-5; 7 nucleotides line up with TRBD1. CDR3 in amino acids: CASSYYPDRAGQPQHF. Here the CDR3 DNA reads TGTGCCAGCAGTTACTACCCCGACAGGGCGGGTCAGCCCCAGCATTTT.